Listed here are 32 T cell receptor beta chains from one sample, sequenced in a study of blood T cell repertoires in COVID-19 (dated by TCRdb to 2020 to 2022). The method behind the library was the immunoSEQ multiplex PCR assay. TCRdb limited this immuneACCESS table to in-frame rearrangements with V and J called. A share of clones is missing; checked studies link under half to unresolved V genes, and the rest is unexplained. The sample contains fewer than 250,000 clones, 85% to 90% of them found a single time. In total, the top ten clones hold about 2.5% of the sample. The specimen sequenced was peripheral blood. The receptor set was obtained from a man in his thirties or forties with COVID-19, enrolled during active disease.

This sequence joins TRBV2 and TRBJ1-2, with a tentative D call TRBD1 (5 bases). This CDR3 has 14 residues. V was shortened by 5 bases and J by 8 bases, with 18 bases between the two germline ends. Germline V gene data show CDR1 as SNHLY and CDR2 as FYNNEI. This CDR3 reads CASSREAGRGGYTF. CDR3 bases: TGTGCCAGCAGTCGGGAAGCAGGGAGGGGAGGCTACACCTTC.

The genes are TRBV6-6 and TRBJ1-3, with D possibly TRBD1 on 5 matching bases. The V gene's germline CDR1 is MNHNY and CDR2 SVGAGI (reference sequence). The CDR3 is 14 amino acids. The ends were cut back, 6 bases at V and 0 bases at J, with 9 bases in the middle. The CDR3 sequence: CASRMQGSGNTIYF. The CDR3 DNA sequence: TGTGCCAGCAGGATGCAGGGCTCTGGAAACACCATATATTTT.

The genes are TRBV3-1 (or the pseudogene TRBV3-2) and TRBJ1-2; no clear D. CDR1 and CDR2 (germline): LGHDT, YNNKEL (reference sequence). The V end was cut by 0 bases, the J end by 1 base, with 12 bases between. This CDR3 comprises 16 residues. The CDR3 DNA follows: TGTGCCAGCAGCCAAGACCACGGACGGGATAACTATGGCTACACCTTC. It codes for CASSQDHGRDNYGYTF.

The chain links TRBV7-9 to TRBJ2-7, with 10 bases identical to TRBD2. The CDR3 contains 15 residues. V gave up 1 base and J gave up 2 bases; unmatched junction bases: 2. CDR1 is SEHNR, CDR2 FQNEAQ, per germline (reference sequence). CDR3: CASSLVAGGPYEQYF. The CDR3 DNA is TGTGCCAGCAGCTTAGTAGCGGGAGGACCCTACGAGCAGTACTTC. Full variable domain (outside the CDR3, taken from reference TRBV7-9 and TRBJ2-7): DTGVSQNPRHKITKRGQNVTFRCDPISEHNRLYWYRQTLGQGPEFLTYFQNEAQLEKSRLLSDRFSAERPKGSFSTLEIQRTEQGDSAMYLCASSLVAGGPYEQYFGPGTRLTVT.

The DNA for the CDR3 is TGTGCCAGCAGCTCCCAGGGGGCTGGCAATCAGCCCCAGCATTTT. This sequence encodes CASSSQGAGNQPQHF. V usage is TRBV5-4 and J usage is TRBJ1-5; 8 bases match TRBD1. Germline lookup yields CDR1 SGHNT and CDR2 YYREEE (reference sequence). The CDR3 loop spans 15 amino acids. The ends lost 3 bases at V and 2 bases at J; junction bases unmatched: 4.

This sequence joins TRBV6-6 and TRBJ1-2; TRBD1 is a possible D gene (5 bases). This CDR3 spans 15 amino acids. Looked up from germline, CDR1 is MNHNY and CDR2 is SVGAGI (reference sequence). V gave up 0 bases and J gave up 2 bases, with 10 bases separating them. CDR3 loop: CASSYSGQRNYGYTF. The CDR3 region has the DNA TGTGCCAGCAGTTACTCGGGGCAGAGAAACTATGGCTACACCTTC.

V usage is TRBV4-1 and J usage is TRBJ2-4; 7 bases match TRBD1. CDR3 length: 16 amino acids. Germline CDR1 MGHRA, CDR2 YSYEKL. Trimming cost V 6 bases and J 4 bases; bases outside gene matches: 12. CDR3 nucleotides: TGCGCCAGCAGACCCGGACAGGCTTACGGGAAAAACATTCAGTACTTC. It codes for CASRPGQAYGKNIQYF.

The chain combines TRBV7-3 with TRBJ1-2, with D possibly being TRBD1 (6 bases). The CDR3 covers 15 residues. V gave up 5 bases and J gave up 2 bases, with 15 bases separating them. Germline lookup yields CDR1 SGHTA and CDR2 FQGTGA. The CDR3 DNA reads TGTGCCAGCAGCCGCTATATCACAGGGAACTATGGCTACACCTTC. This translates into CASSRYITGNYGYTF.

This clone appeared a few times. The CDR3 sequence is CASSPRPTGFSNQPQHF. The CDR3 DNA sequence: TGTGCCAGCAGCCCCCGCCCGACAGGGTTTAGCAATCAGCCCCAGCATTTT. V gene TRBV7-8 combines with J gene TRBJ1-5; 7 bases agree with TRBD1. The ends lost 5 bases at V and 0 bases at J; junction bases unmatched: 10. The V gene's germline CDR1 is SGHVS and CDR2 FQNEAQ. This CDR3 is built from 17 residues.

The chain uses TRBV11-1 and TRBJ2-3; D call uncertain. CDR1 is SGHAT and CDR2 is FQDESV in the germline V gene (reference sequence). Trimming cost V 3 bases and J 1 base, with 8 bases left between them. The CDR3 is made up of 14 amino acids. DNA of the CDR3: TGTGCCAGCAGCTTTGCAGGTGGCACAGATACGCAGTATTTT. This codes for CASSFAGGTDTQYF. Based on the CDR3 plus reference TRBV11-1 and TRBJ2-3, the full variable domain is EAEVAQSPRYKITEKSQAVAFWCDPISGHATLYWYRQILGQGPELLVQFQDESVVDDSQLPKDRFSAERLKGVDSTLKIQPAELGDSAMYLCASSFAGGTDTQYFGPGTRLTVL.

The genes are TRBV5-1 and TRBJ2-1; TRBD1 is a possible D gene (5 bases). CDR3 length: 17 residues. The germline V and J ends were trimmed by 0 bases and 0 bases, with 13 bases remaining between them. The V gene's germline CDR1 is SGHRS and CDR2 YFSETQ. CDR3 nucleotides: TGCGCCAGCAGCTTGGAAAGGGGTTTGAGCTCCTACAATGAGCAGTTCTTC. Translation gives CASSLERGLSSYNEQFF.

The chain carries TRBV7-9 and TRBJ1-1; D not resolved. Germline CDR1 is SEHNR and CDR2 is FQNEAQ (reference sequence). CDR3 length: 14 residues. V shed 2 bases and J shed 2 bases, with 9 bases lying between them. Written as DNA, the CDR3 is TGTGCCAGCAGCTTAAAAACTGATAACACTGAAGCTTTCTTT. It translates to CASSLKTDNTEAFF.

V usage is TRBV5-1 and J usage is TRBJ1-2; D might be TRBD1 (5 bases). V was clipped by 2 bases and J by 4 bases, with 9 bases between them. The CDR3 has 13 amino acids. The germline V gene has CDR1 SGHRS and CDR2 YFSETQ. CDR3 nucleotide sequence: TGCGCCAGCAGCTTACAGGAGCCCTATGGCTACACCTTC. Its protein product is CASSLQEPYGYTF.

The chain is built from TRBV5-6 and TRBJ1-2; tentative D call: TRBD1 (5 bases). V dropped 0 bases and J dropped 8 bases, with 14 bases sitting between them. The CDR3 has 14 amino acids. The V gene's germline CDR1 is SGHDT and CDR2 YYEEEE. For the CDR3, the DNA is TGTGCCAGCAGCTTGGGCGGGGCCCGTGGAGGCTACACCTTC. As protein: CASSLGGARGGYTF.

The V gene is TRBV6-5, the J gene TRBJ2-7; 9 bases agree with TRBD1. CDR1 and CDR2 (germline): MNHEY, SVGAGI. The CDR3 has 15 amino acids. With V trimmed by 6 bases and J by 2 bases, 8 bases remained unmatched. In DNA, the CDR3 is TGTGCCAGCAGCCGTAGACAGGGGGTGACCTACGAGCAGTACTTC. This translates into CASSRRQGVTYEQYF.

The chain has TRBV27 and TRBJ2-2; 10 nucleotides line up with TRBD1. With V trimmed by 5 bases and J by 0 bases, 12 bases remained unmatched. The germline gives CDR1 MNHEY, CDR2 SMNVEV (reference sequence). The CDR3 runs to 19 residues. The DNA of the CDR3 is TGTGCCAGCAGTCTACGACAGGGGGCAAGCCAGACGAACACCGGGGAGCTGTTTTTT. This gives the protein CASSLRQGASQTNTGELFF.

The gene calls are TRBV5-4 and TRBJ2-2; maybe TRBD1 (6 bases). V was cut by 3 bases and J by 6 bases, with 12 bases left in between. Germline assignment: CDR1 SGHNT and CDR2 YYREEE (reference sequence). CDR3 size: 14 residues. CDR3 residues: CASSWGTMAGELFF. The DNA of the CDR3 is TGTGCCAGCAGCTGGGGGACAATGGCCGGGGAGCTGTTTTTT.

This clone was seen more than once but under ten times. This chain uses TRBV18 with TRBJ2-1; 9 nucleotides line up with TRBD1. The ends lost 6 bases at V and 5 bases at J; junction bases unmatched: 8. There are 15 residues in the CDR3. The germline V gene has CDR1 KGHSH and CDR2 LQKENI. DNA for the CDR3: TGTGCCAGCTCCCCTGGGACAGGGAGTAACAATGAGCAGTTCTTC. Encoded protein: CASSPGTGSNNEQFF.

The chain couples TRBV5-1 to TRBJ1-3; possible D gene TRBD1, 5 bases. With 1 base removed from V and 7 bases from J, the gap between germline ends came to 9 bases. Germline lookup yields CDR1 SGHRS and CDR2 YFSETQ. This CDR3 has 13 residues. The CDR3 sequence is CASSLYAGNTIYF. DNA for the CDR3: TGCGCCAGCAGCTTGTACGCAGGGAACACCATATATTTT.

The chain is built from TRBV5-1 and TRBJ2-1, with a weak D call TRBD1 (6 bases). With 3 bases removed from V and 7 bases from J, the gap between germline ends came to 17 bases. CDR1 SGHRS and CDR2 YFSETQ come from the germline V gene. This CDR3 spans 15 amino acids. CDR3 sequence (DNA): TGCGCCAGCAGCTCAGGGGATGGGGTTTGGAATGAGCAGTTCTTC. Amino acid sequence: CASSSGDGVWNEQFF.

The rearrangement uses TRBV12-3 or TRBV12-4 and TRBJ2-7; no clear D gene. The CDR3 is 12 amino acids. The V end lost 5 bases, the J end lost 4 bases, and 9 bases lay between the germline ends. The CDR3 protein is CASSLLGYEQYF. Here the CDR3 DNA reads TGTGCCAGCAGTCTCCTCGGGTACGAGCAGTACTTC.

The V call is TRBV28, the J call TRBJ2-7; 14 nucleotides agree with TRBD2. CDR3 size: 14 residues. V lost 9 bases, J lost 3 bases, and 4 bases stayed unmatched. CDR1 and CDR2 from the germline V gene are MDHEN and SYDVKM. The CDR3 DNA is TGTGCCAGTACGGGACTAGCGGGAGACTACGAGCAGTACTTC. This encodes CASTGLAGDYEQYF.

This rearrangement joins TRBV6-5 to TRBJ1-1; TRBD1 might be the D (5 bases). The CDR3 is 12 amino acids. V shed 6 bases and J shed 4 bases, with 9 bases lying between them. Germline V lookup: CDR1 MNHEY, CDR2 SVGAGI. The CDR3 DNA follows: TGTGCCAGCAGCAATAGGGGCACTGAAGCTTTCTTT. Protein product: CASSNRGTEAFF.

J is TRBJ1-1 and V is TRBV12-3 or TRBV12-4; D is unclear. This CDR3 is built from 13 residues. The ends were cut back, 5 bases at V and 1 base at J, with 8 bases in the middle. For the CDR3, the DNA is TGTGCCAGCAGTACGGGTCGGAACACTGAAGCTTTCTTT. It yields the protein CASSTGRNTEAFF.

This chain uses TRBV5-4 with TRBJ2-6; possible D gene TRBD2, 6 bases. The CDR3 has 14 residues. The V end lost 4 bases, the J end lost 3 bases, and 8 bases lay between the germline ends. Per the germline V gene, CDR1 is SGHNT and CDR2 is YYREEE (reference sequence). CDR3 region: CASSRGSGANVLTF. As DNA, the CDR3 is TGTGCCAGCAGCCGGGGGAGTGGGGCCAACGTCCTGACTTTC. Variable domain in full (rest from reference TRBV5-4 and TRBJ2-6): ETGVTQSPTHLIKTRGQQVTLRCSSQSGHNTVSWYQQALGQGPQFIFQYYREEENGRGNFPPRFSGLQFPNYSSELNVNALELDDSALYLCASSRGSGANVLTFGAGSRLTVL.

The V gene is TRBV5-1, the J gene TRBJ2-1; the D gene is possibly TRBD2 (5 bases). The CDR3 has 15 amino acids. V lost 2 bases, J lost 5 bases, and 14 bases lay in between. Germline V lookup: CDR1 SGHRS, CDR2 YFSETQ. The CDR3 region is CASSFSLLGNNEQFF. CDR3 sequence (DNA): TGCGCCAGCAGCTTTAGCCTACTCGGGAACAATGAGCAGTTCTTC.

In this sample, this clone turned up once. The CDR3 sequence is CASKTTGGDTDTQYF. CDR3 nucleotides: TGTGCCAGCAAAACGACAGGGGGCGACACAGATACGCAGTATTTT. The chain joins TRBV5-4 to TRBJ2-3; TRBD1 aligns across 10 bases. Trimming took 6 bases from V and 2 from J; bases not matched to a gene: 6. This CDR3 comprises 15 residues. In germline, CDR1 is SGHNT, CDR2 YYREEE (reference sequence).

The chain carries TRBV27 and TRBJ1-1; D call uncertain. Germline V gene sequence: CDR1 MNHEY, CDR2 SMNVEV (reference sequence). The V end lost 0 bases, the J end lost 7 bases, and 9 bases lay between the germline ends. The CDR3 extends over 13 amino acids. In DNA, the CDR3 is TGTGCCAGCAGTTTATCGAACGGGGTTGAAGCTTTCTTT. It is translated as CASSLSNGVEAFF.

This clone was counted a single time. The chain uses TRBV7-3 and TRBJ1-2, with 11 bases identical to TRBD1. Germline CDR1 SGHTA, CDR2 FQGTGA. The V segment lost 5 bases and the J segment 8 bases; nucleotides outside the gene matches: 7. CDR3 length: 14 amino acids. CDR3 sequence reads: CASSPGQGASGYTF. CDR3 nucleotides: TGTGCCAGCAGCCCAGGACAGGGGGCGTCGGGCTACACCTTC.

The chain links TRBV5-5 to TRBJ2-3; a possible D gene is TRBD2 (5 bases). Trimming removed 7 bases from V and 0 bases from J, with 6 bases in between. Germline V gene lookup returns CDR1 SGHKS and CDR2 YYEKEE (reference sequence). The CDR3 spans 12 residues. DNA of the CDR3: TGTGCCAGCGAGCGGAGCACAGATACGCAGTATTTT. Residues: CASERSTDTQYF. Full variable domain (outside the CDR3, taken from reference TRBV5-5 and TRBJ2-3): DAGVTQSPTHLIKTRGQQVTLRCSPISGHKSVSWYQQVLGQGPQFIFQYYEKEERGRGNFPDRFSARQFPNYSSELNVNALLLGDSALYLCASERSTDTQYFGPGTRLTVL.

The chain couples TRBV28 to TRBJ1-6; maybe TRBD1 (6 bases). Germline V gives CDR1 MDHEN, CDR2 SYDVKM. With 10 bases removed from V and 8 bases from J, the gap between germline ends came to 18 bases. The CDR3 covers 14 residues. The CDR3 is CATLFRQDDSPLHF. DNA for the CDR3: TGTGCCACCCTATTCCGACAGGACGATTCACCCCTCCACTTT.

V gene TRBV28 combines with J gene TRBJ1-5, with 8 positions matching TRBD1. With V trimmed by 7 bases and J by 0 bases, 8 bases remained unmatched. Germline V gene lookup returns CDR1 MDHEN and CDR2 SYDVKM. This CDR3 has 16 amino acids. The CDR3 region has the DNA TGTGCCAGCAATCCAGGGGGCTTGGGTAGCAATCAGCCCCAGCATTTT. Translation: CASNPGGLGSNQPQHF.